This TCR beta chain derives from a study of blood T cell repertoires in COVID-19. Study overall: Both acute and convalescent COVID-19 samples were obtained from the United States, Italy and Spain. T cells, B-cell-depleted T cells, or PBMCs provided the cDNA or gDNA that served as material.

Per the original data handling: By means of reference gene primer amplification, nucleated cell counts were estimated. The data were produced by immunoSEQ multiplex PCR, yet TCRdb's version contains in-frame clones alone and is incomplete. V, J and clone size reflect that table, while D and trimming were determined from the DNA. Counted here are under 150,000 clones, approximately 80% occurring once; the ten biggest clones make up approximately 9%. The V gene's germline CDR1 is MNHEY and CDR2 SMNVEV (reference sequence). Trimming cost V 2 bases and J 8 bases; bases outside gene matches: 17. The CDR3 spans 17 residues.

This chain connects TRBV27 to TRBJ1-2, with 7 nucleotides matching TRBD1. Sequenced material: peripheral blood. The receptor was isolated from a woman over 75 in a cohort sampled during active or convalescent COVID-19. Here the CDR3 DNA reads TGTGCCAGCAGTTTAAGGGGGCAAGGAACCGGGTCGAAAGGCTACACCTTC. Its translation is CASSLRGQGTGSKGYTF.